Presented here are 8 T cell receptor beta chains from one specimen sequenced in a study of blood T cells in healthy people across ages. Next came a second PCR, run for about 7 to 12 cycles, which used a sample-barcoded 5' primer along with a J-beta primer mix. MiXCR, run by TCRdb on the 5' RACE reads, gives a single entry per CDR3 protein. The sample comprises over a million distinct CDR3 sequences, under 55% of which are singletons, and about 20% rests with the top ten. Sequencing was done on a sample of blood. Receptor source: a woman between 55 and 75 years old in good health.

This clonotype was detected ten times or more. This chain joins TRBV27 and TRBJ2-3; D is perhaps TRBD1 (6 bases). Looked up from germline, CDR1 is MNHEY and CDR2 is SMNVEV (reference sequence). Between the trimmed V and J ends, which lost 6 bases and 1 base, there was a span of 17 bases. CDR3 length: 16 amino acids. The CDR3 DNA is TGTGCCAGCAGCATCACAGGGCGGCCAGGCACAGATACGCAGTATTTT. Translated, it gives CASSITGRPGTDTQYF.

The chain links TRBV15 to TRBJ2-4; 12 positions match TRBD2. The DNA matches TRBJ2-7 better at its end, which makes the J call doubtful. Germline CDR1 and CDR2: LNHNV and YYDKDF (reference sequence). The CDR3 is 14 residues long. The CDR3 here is CATSRGLAGAEQYF. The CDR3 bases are TGTGCCACCAGCAGAGGACTAGCGGGAGCCGAGCAGTACTTC.

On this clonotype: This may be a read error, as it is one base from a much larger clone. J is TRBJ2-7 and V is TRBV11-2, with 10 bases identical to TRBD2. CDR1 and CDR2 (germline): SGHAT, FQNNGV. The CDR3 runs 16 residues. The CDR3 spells CANSREASGSGYEQYF. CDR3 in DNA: TGTGCCAACAGCCGCGAGGCTAGCGGGAGCGGCTACGAGCAGTACTTC.

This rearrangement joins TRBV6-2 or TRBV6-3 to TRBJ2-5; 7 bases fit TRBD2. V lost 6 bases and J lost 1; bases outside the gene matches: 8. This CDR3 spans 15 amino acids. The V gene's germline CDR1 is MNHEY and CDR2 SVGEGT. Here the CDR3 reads CASSPISGRQETQYF. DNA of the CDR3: TGTGCCAGCAGCCCTATTAGCGGGCGCCAAGAGACCCAGTACTTC.

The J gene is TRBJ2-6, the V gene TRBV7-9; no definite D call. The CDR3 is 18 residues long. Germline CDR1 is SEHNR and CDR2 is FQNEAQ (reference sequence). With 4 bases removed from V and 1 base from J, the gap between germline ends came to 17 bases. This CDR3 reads CASSSPTTLTSGANVLTF. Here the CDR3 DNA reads TGTGCCAGCAGCTCTCCAACTACTCTCACTTCTGGGGCCAACGTCCTGACTTTC.

CDR3 sequence: CASRPTRGWETQYF. As DNA, the CDR3 is TGTGCCAGCAGGCCTACTAGGGGGTGGGAGACCCAGTACTTC. The J gene is TRBJ2-5, the V gene TRBV6-6, with D tentatively TRBD1 (6 bases). The CDR3 consists of 14 residues. Germline CDR1 reads MNHNY; CDR2 reads SVGAGI (reference sequence). V was cut by 6 bases and J by 5 bases, with 16 bases left in between.

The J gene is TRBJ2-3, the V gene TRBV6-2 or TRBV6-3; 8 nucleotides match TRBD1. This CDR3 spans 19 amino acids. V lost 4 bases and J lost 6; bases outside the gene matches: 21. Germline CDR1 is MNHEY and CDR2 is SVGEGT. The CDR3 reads CASSWARGRGSPETDTQYF. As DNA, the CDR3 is TGTGCCAGCAGTTGGGCCAGGGGGCGGGGAAGTCCCGAAACCGATACGCAGTATTTT.

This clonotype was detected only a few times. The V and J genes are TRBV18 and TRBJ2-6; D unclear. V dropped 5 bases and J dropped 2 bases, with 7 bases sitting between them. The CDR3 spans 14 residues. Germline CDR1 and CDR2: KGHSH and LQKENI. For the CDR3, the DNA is TGTGCCAGCTCATACAGTGCTGGGGCCAACGTCCTGACTTTC. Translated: CASSYSAGANVLTF.